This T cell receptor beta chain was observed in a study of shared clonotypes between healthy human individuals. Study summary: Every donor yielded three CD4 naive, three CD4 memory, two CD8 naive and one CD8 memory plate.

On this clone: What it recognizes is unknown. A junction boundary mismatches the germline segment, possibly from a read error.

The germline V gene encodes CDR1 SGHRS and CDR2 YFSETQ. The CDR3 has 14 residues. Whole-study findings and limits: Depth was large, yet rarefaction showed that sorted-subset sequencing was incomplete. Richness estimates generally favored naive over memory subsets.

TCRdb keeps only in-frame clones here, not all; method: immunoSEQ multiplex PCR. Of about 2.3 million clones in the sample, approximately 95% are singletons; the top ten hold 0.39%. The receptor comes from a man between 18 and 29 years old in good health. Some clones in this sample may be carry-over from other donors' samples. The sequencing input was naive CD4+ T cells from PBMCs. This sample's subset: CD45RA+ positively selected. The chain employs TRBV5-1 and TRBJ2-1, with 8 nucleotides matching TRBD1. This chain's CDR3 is CASSLGQETNEQFF. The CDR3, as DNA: TGCGCCAGCAGTTTGGGACAGGAGACCAATGAGCAGTTCTTC.